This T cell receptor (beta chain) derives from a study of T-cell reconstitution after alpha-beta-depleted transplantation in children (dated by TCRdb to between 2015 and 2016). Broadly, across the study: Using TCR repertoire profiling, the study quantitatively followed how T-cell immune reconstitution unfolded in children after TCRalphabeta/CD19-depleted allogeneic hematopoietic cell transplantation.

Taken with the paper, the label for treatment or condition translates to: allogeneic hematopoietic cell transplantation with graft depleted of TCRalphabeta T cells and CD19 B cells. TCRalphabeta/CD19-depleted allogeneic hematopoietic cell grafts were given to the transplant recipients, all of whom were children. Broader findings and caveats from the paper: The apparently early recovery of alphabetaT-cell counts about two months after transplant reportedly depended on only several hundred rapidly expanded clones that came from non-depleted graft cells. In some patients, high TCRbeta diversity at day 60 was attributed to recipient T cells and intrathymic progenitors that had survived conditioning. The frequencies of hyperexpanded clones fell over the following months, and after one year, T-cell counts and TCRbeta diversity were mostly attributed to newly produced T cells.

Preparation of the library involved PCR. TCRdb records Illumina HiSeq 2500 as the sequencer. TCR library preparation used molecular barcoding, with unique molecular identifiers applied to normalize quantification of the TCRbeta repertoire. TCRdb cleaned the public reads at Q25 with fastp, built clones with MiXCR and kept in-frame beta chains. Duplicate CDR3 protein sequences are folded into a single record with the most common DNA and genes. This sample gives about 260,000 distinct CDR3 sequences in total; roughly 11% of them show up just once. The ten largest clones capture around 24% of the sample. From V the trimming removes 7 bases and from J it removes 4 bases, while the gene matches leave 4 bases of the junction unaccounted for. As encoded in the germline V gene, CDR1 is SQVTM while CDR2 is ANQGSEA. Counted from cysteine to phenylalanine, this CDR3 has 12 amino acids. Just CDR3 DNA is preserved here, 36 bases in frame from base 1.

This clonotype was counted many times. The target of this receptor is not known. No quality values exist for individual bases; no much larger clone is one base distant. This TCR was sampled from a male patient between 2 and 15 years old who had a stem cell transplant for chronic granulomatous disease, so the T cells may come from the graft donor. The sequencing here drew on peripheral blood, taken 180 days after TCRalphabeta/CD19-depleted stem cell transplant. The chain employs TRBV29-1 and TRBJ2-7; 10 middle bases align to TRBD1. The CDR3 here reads CSGGDRGYEQYF. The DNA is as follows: TGCAGCGGGGGGGACAGGGGATACGAGCAGTACTTC.